This is a list of T cell receptor beta chains from one sample in a study of blood T cell repertoires in COVID-19. TCRdb keeps only in-frame clones here, not all; method: immunoSEQ multiplex PCR. The sample contains hundreds of thousands of clones, approximately 81% of which appear only once. The source material was peripheral blood. These receptors all stem from a woman of 80 years or more with active or convalescent COVID-19. CDR3s leave out the opening cysteine and the closing phenylalanine or tryptophan. Each record gives: D gene, V gene, CDR3 protein. D genes are given only for firm matches.

>TRBD1|TRBV18
ASSPGTGATGYT
>.|TRBV19
ASSARQFLSGNTIY
>TRBD2|TRBV5-4
ASRVRSAGANTGELF
>.|TRBV24-1
ATSDLPDSMETQY
>TRBD1|TRBV5-1
ASSSTGQISGNTIY
>.|TRBV6-1
ASSDPTGTDTQY
>.|TRBV18
ASSLNQRETQY
>.|TRBV6-5
ASRQPSTDTQY
>.|TRBV7-3
ASSLGRQETQY
>.|TRBV6-2/TRBV6-3
ASSYSHAANYGYT
>TRBD1|TRBV19
ASSRPGQGDSPLH
>TRBD2|TRBV10-3
AISTLAENYEQY
>TRBD1|TRBV5-6
ASSLGTGAPNQPQH
>TRBD2|TRBV24-1
ATSEGTSGSEQY
>.|TRBV9
ASSVVPYTGELF
>TRBD1|TRBV29-1
SVGGLRTGGEETQY
>.|TRBV13
ASSSPDRTNTGELF
>TRBD2|TRBV24-1
ATSDSTSGRNTGELF
>TRBD1|TRBV4-3
ASSQVIRRGGDEQF
>.|TRBV3-1/TRBV3-2
ASSQDTGSTDTQY
>TRBD1|TRBV20-1
SAQGNYGYT
>.|TRBV12-3/TRBV12-4
ASSLDGDTQY
>.|TRBV6-2/TRBV6-3
ASSYPHLQFISTEAF
>.|TRBV20-1
SASFSREAF
>.|TRBV5-5
ASSLARAVGYGYT